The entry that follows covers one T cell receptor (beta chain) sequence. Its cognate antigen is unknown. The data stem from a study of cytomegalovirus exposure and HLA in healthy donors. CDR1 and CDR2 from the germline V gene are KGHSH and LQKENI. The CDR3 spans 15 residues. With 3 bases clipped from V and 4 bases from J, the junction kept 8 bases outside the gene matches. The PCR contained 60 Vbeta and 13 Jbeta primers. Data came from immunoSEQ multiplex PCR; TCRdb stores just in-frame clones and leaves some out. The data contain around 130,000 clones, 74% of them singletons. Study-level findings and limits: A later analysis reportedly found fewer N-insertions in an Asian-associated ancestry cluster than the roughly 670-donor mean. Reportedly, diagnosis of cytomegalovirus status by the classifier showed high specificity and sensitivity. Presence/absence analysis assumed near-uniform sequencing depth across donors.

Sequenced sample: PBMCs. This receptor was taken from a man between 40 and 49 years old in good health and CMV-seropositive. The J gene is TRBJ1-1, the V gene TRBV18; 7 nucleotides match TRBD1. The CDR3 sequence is CASSPSTGLGTEAFF. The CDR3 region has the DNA TGTGCCAGCTCACCCTCGACAGGGTTAGGCACTGAAGCTTTCTTT.